What follows describes a single T cell receptor beta chain. The source of the sample is a study of T cell changes during pregnancy in multiple sclerosis. Profiling relied on immunoSEQ multiplex PCR, and the TCRdb table lists in-frame clones only, not all of them. Counted here are about 60,000 clones, approximately 90% occurring once; the ten biggest clones make up roughly 0.7%. The CDR3 spans 16 residues. Trimming left V 1 base short and J 2 bases short, with 14 bases between. From germline, CDR1 is LGHNA and CDR2 YSLEER. This sequence joins TRBV4-3 and TRBJ1-1; D perhaps matches TRBD1 (6 bases). The TCR sequence derives from a female donor with multiple sclerosis, enrolled in a pregnancy study. Sequencing used CD4+ T cells from peripheral blood mononuclear cells, obtained in the first trimester of pregnancy. The CDR3 nucleotides are TGCGCCAGCAGCCAAGGGGGGGGCGGGTTAAACACTGAAGCTTTCTTT. This codes for CASSQGGGGLNTEAFF.